The 9 T cell receptor beta chains below were found in one sample sequenced in a study of blood T cell repertoires in COVID-19. This table comes from immunoSEQ multiplex PCR, and its TCRdb copy is limited to in-frame clones, with some not included. The sample yields about 230,000 clones, 70% to 90% seen once. Sequenced sample: peripheral blood. The receptors originated from a man aged 25-45 years with COVID-19, enrolled during active disease.

This clone occurred a few times. The chain employs TRBV15 and TRBJ1-1; D gene ambiguous. Germline values: CDR1 LNHNV, CDR2 YYDKDF (reference sequence). The CDR3 totals 13 residues. V lost 2 bases and J 1 base, leaving 5 bases between the germline ends. The CDR3 sequence is CATSRHSNTEAFF. The CDR3 DNA follows: TGTGCCACCAGCAGACATTCGAACACTGAAGCTTTCTTT.

CDR3 nucleotides: TGCAGTGCTAGTACAGGGAACACCGGGGAGCTGTTTTTT. Its protein product is CSASTGNTGELFF. V usage is TRBV20-1 and J usage is TRBJ2-2, with a weak D call TRBD1 (5 bases). V was shortened by 3 bases and J by 1 base, with 6 bases between the two germline ends. The CDR3 is 13 residues long. Germline V gene sequence: CDR1 DFQATT, CDR2 SNEGSKA (reference sequence).

The chain couples TRBV28 to TRBJ1-2; no reliable D call. Germline V gene lookup returns CDR1 MDHEN and CDR2 SYDVKM. Trimming shortened V by 1 base and J by 7 bases, and 10 bases separated the two germline ends. The CDR3 spans 13 residues. The chain's CDR3 is CASSLLRRAGYTF. The CDR3 DNA follows: TGTGCCAGCAGTTTATTGCGGAGGGCTGGCTACACCTTC.

The chain uses TRBV19 and TRBJ2-6; maybe TRBD1 (6 bases). This CDR3 is built from 15 residues. The ends were cut back, 5 bases at V and 1 base at J, with 9 bases in the middle. Germline CDR1 reads LNHDA; CDR2 reads SQIVND (reference sequence). DNA of the CDR3: TGTGCCAGTAGTCCCGGACAGTCTGGGGCCAACGTCCTGACTTTC. It is translated as CASSPGQSGANVLTF.

This sequence joins TRBV30 and TRBJ2-7; 7 bases fit TRBD1. J lost 2 bases, V lost 2 bases, and 9 bases had no gene match. The CDR3 is 15 amino acids. Germline CDR1 is GTSNPN and CDR2 is SVGIG (reference sequence). CDR3 sequence reads: CAWSMKTGATYEQYF. The CDR3, as DNA: TGTGCCTGGAGTATGAAAACAGGGGCCACCTACGAGCAGTACTTC.

The rearrangement joins TRBV5-1 to TRBJ2-5, with 12 nucleotides matching TRBD1. Losses at the gene ends were 4 bases for V and 4 bases for J; bases not matched to a gene: 8. This CDR3 is 16 amino acids long. Germline assignment: CDR1 SGHRS and CDR2 YFSETQ. The CDR3 nucleotides read TGCGCCAGCAGCACATTGCCGGGACAGGGGGCAGAGACCCAGTACTTC. Protein: CASSTLPGQGAETQYF.

The chain links TRBV9 to TRBJ1-2, with no clear D. CDR3 length: 15 amino acids. Trimming took 0 bases from V and 2 from J, leaving 11 bases between them. Germline V gene sequence: CDR1 SGDLS, CDR2 YYNGEE. CDR3 loop: CASSVEVGRNYGYTF. The CDR3 region has the DNA TGTGCCAGCAGCGTAGAGGTGGGCAGGAACTATGGCTACACCTTC. Filled out from reference TRBV9 and TRBJ1-2, the complete variable domain reads DSGVTQTPKHLITATGQRVTLRCSPRSGDLSVYWYQQSLDQGLQFLIQYYNGEERAKGNILERFSAQQFPDLHSELNLSSLELGDSALYFCASSVEVGRNYGYTFGSGTRLTVV.

The chain has TRBV3-1 (or the pseudogene TRBV3-2) and TRBJ1-5; perhaps TRBD1 as D (5 bases). CDR1 is LGHDT, CDR2 YNNKEL, per germline (reference sequence). The V end lost 2 bases, the J end lost 4 bases, and 15 bases lay between the germline ends. This CDR3 region has 16 residues. CDR3 loop: CASSQSQTDINQPQHF. The CDR3 bases are TGTGCCAGCAGCCAAAGCCAGACAGACATTAATCAGCCCCAGCATTTT.

V is TRBV28 and J is TRBJ2-7, with 8 bases identical to TRBD1. Trimming removed 4 bases from V and 4 bases from J; junction bases left unmatched: 6. CDR3 length: 14 residues. Germline V lookup: CDR1 MDHEN, CDR2 SYDVKM. CDR3 region: CASSSPGGRYEQYF. As DNA, the CDR3 is TGTGCCAGCAGTTCCCCAGGGGGCAGGTACGAGCAGTACTTC.